The rows below give T cell receptor beta chains drawn from one sample of a study of cytomegalovirus exposure and HLA in healthy donors. The method was immunoSEQ multiplex PCR; TCRdb's version includes in-frame clones alone and lacks a portion of them. The sample includes about 150,000 clones, around 84% seen only once; the top ten take roughly 3%. The sample consisted of PBMCs. All receptors derive from a woman aged 40 to 50 in good health and CMV-seronegative. CDR3s include the opening cysteine and the closing phenylalanine or tryptophan. D genes are given only for firm matches. The size entry is marked missing in some rows and otherwise reads once, few, many or a size class.

CDR3,DNA,size,J,D,V
CASSVQNSPLHF,TGCGCCAGCAGCGTCCAAAATTCACCCCTCCACTTT,.,TRBJ1-6,.,TRBV5-1
CASSSQGKSSAGNTIYF,TGTGCCAGCAGCTCCCAGGGAAAAAGTTCGGCTGGAAACACCATATATTTT,.,TRBJ1-3,.,TRBV7-8
CSASDRAGYTF,TGCAGTGCTAGCGACAGGGCCGGCTACACCTTC,.,TRBJ1-2,TRBD1,TRBV20-1
CASSPTASPLHF,TGTGCCAGCAGCCCGACTGCTTCACCCCTCCACTTT,.,TRBJ1-6,.,TRBV11-2
CASSYFPQGYEQYF,TGTGCCAGCAGTTACTTTCCTCAGGGTTACGAGCAGTACTTC,.,TRBJ2-7,.,TRBV6-5
CASSTGTGSYGYTF,TGTGCCAGCAGCACCGGGACAGGTTCTTATGGCTACACCTTC,.,TRBJ1-2,TRBD1,TRBV5-4
CASRETGGWKGNTEAFF,TGTGCCAGCAGGGAAACAGGGGGCTGGAAGGGGAACACTGAAGCTTTCTTT,.,TRBJ1-1,TRBD1,TRBV7-9
CASSLTGNTEAFF,TGCGCCAGCAGTCTGACAGGGAACACTGAAGCTTTCTTT,.,TRBJ1-1,.,TRBV5-1
CASSLLGADQPQHF,TGTGCCAGCAGTTTATTAGGGGCGGATCAGCCCCAGCATTTT,.,TRBJ1-5,.,TRBV27
CASSLSGTGETQYF,TGTGCCAGCAGCTTATCCGGGACAGGGGAGACCCAGTACTTC,.,TRBJ2-5,TRBD1,TRBV7-7
CASSFYGDEKLFF,TGTGCCAGCAGCTTTTACGGGGATGAAAAACTGTTTTTT,few,TRBJ1-4,.,TRBV5-4
CASRGQGYPEAFF,TGTGCCAGCAGAGGACAGGGGTATCCTGAAGCTTTCTTT,.,TRBJ1-1,TRBD1,TRBV6-1
CASSFLQGASGYTF,TGTGCCAGCAGTTTTTTACAGGGGGCGAGCGGCTACACCTTC,.,TRBJ1-2,TRBD1,TRBV27
CASSSTGEASYNSPLHF,TGTGCCAGCAGTTCAACAGGGGAGGCCTCCTATAATTCACCCCTCCACTTT,.,TRBJ1-6,TRBD1,TRBV28
CASRVGQGGAFF,TGTGCCAGCAGGGTCGGACAGGGCGGCGCTTTCTTT,.,TRBJ1-1,TRBD1,TRBV6-1
CASSTSGGLNEQYF,TGTGCCAGCAGTACCTCGGGGGGGCTGAACGAGCAGTACTTC,.,TRBJ2-7,TRBD2,TRBV28
CASMSLGGQRYYEQYF,TGTGCCAGCATGTCTCTAGGGGGACAGAGATACTACGAGCAGTACTTC,.,TRBJ2-7,TRBD1,TRBV28
CASSETAYGYTF,TGCGCCAGCAGCGAGACAGCTTATGGCTACACCTTC,.,TRBJ1-2,.,TRBV5-1
CASSSQVFSYNEQFF,TGTGCCAGCAGCTCCCAGGTTTTCTCCTACAATGAGCAGTTCTTC,.,TRBJ2-1,.,TRBV13
CASSLHTPGLAGRRAGELFF,TGCGCCAGCAGCCTCCATACACCGGGACTAGCGGGAAGGAGGGCCGGGGAGCTGTTTTTT,.,TRBJ2-2,TRBD2,TRBV5-1
CASSQQGINSEQYF,TGCGCCAGCAGCCAACAGGGAATTAATAGCGAGCAGTACTTC,.,TRBJ2-7,.,TRBV5-1
CASSLESLRSYNSPLHF,TGTGCCAGCAGCTTAGAGTCACTCCGCTCCTATAATTCACCCCTCCACTTT,once,TRBJ1-6,.,TRBV11-2
CASEGRGSNQPQHF,TGTGCCAGCGAAGGGAGGGGGAGCAATCAGCCCCAGCATTTT,.,TRBJ1-5,.,TRBV21-1
CASTPNRGPDEKLFF,TGTGCCAGCACCCCGAACAGGGGGCCGGATGAAAAACTGTTTTTT,.,TRBJ1-4,TRBD1,TRBV7-9
CASIDRSRSYEQYF,TGTGCCAGCATAGACAGATCCCGCTCCTACGAGCAGTACTTC,.,TRBJ2-7,.,TRBV28
CASSQDSAGFNYGYTF,TGCGCCAGCAGCCAAGATTCGGCAGGGTTTAACTATGGCTACACCTTC,.,TRBJ1-2,.,TRBV4-1
CATRTTSKDEQYF,TGTGCCACCCGGACAACATCTAAGGACGAGCAGTACTTC,.,TRBJ2-7,.,TRBV6-1
CASSQGLAGGVYEQYF,TGCGCCAGCAGCCAAGGACTAGCGGGGGGAGTGTACGAGCAGTACTTC,.,TRBJ2-7,TRBD2,TRBV4-1
CASSLTTNSYNEQFF,TGTGCCAGCAGCTTAACTACCAACTCCTACAATGAGCAGTTCTTC,.,TRBJ2-1,.,TRBV11-2
CASSLDSVSYEQYF,TGTGCCAGCAGTTTGGACAGTGTCTCCTACGAGCAGTACTTC,.,TRBJ2-7,.,TRBV28
CASSFNRGPVRGYTF,TGTGCCAGCAGCTTCAACAGGGGCCCGGTTAGAGGCTACACCTTC,.,TRBJ1-2,TRBD1,TRBV7-9
CASSIARTGTYEQYF,TGTGCCAGTAGTATAGCCCGCACAGGCACCTACGAGCAGTACTTC,.,TRBJ2-7,.,TRBV19
CASSLSGVSESTEAFF,TGCGCCAGCAGCTTGTCAGGTGTTTCCGAGAGCACTGAAGCTTTCTTT,.,TRBJ1-1,.,TRBV5-1
CASSQPQGRNTEAFF,TGTGCCAGCAGTCAGCCACAGGGGCGGAACACTGAAGCTTTCTTT,.,TRBJ1-1,TRBD1,TRBV11-1
CASSSGVASSYNEQFF,TGTGCCAGCAGCAGCGGGGTAGCCAGCTCCTACAATGAGCAGTTCTTC,.,TRBJ2-1,TRBD2,TRBV27
CASSDSTGRNEQFF,TGCGCCAGCAGCGATTCGACAGGGCGAAATGAGCAGTTCTTC,few,TRBJ2-1,TRBD1,TRBV4-1
CASSPGQGPGTEAFF,TGTGCCAGCAGCCCTGGACAGGGACCTGGCACTGAAGCTTTCTTT,.,TRBJ1-1,TRBD1,TRBV5-8
CASSQSGSPSAYGYTF,TGTGCCAGCAGCCAATCGGGCAGCCCTTCGGCCTATGGCTACACCTTC,once,TRBJ1-2,.,TRBV16
CASSSQGAGGYGYTF,TGTGCCAGCAGTTCGCAGGGGGCTGGGGGCTATGGCTACACCTTC,.,TRBJ1-2,TRBD1,TRBV2
CASSQWDVRGLIQPQHF,TGTGCCAGCAGCCAATGGGACGTCAGGGGGCTGATTCAGCCCCAGCATTTT,.,TRBJ1-5,TRBD1,TRBV16
CASSEASGGPDTQYF,TGTGCCAGCAGTGAAGCGTCGGGGGGCCCAGATACGCAGTATTTT,once,TRBJ2-3,.,TRBV2
CASSPRAYYRDSSYNEQFF,TGTGCCAGCAGCCCTAGAGCCTATTACAGGGACAGCTCCTACAATGAGCAGTTCTTC,.,TRBJ2-1,TRBD1,TRBV11-2
CASGYRGQQGGYTF,TGTGCCAGCGGGTACAGGGGGCAACAAGGTGGCTACACCTTC,.,TRBJ1-2,TRBD1,TRBV27